This record concerns one T cell receptor (beta chain) sequence. Its matching antigen is unknown. This sample was included in a study of cytomegalovirus exposure and HLA in healthy donors. On the study more broadly: Early released data had approximately 86 million unique TCRs, all coming from HLA-typed donors. Study-level results: In most subjects, TCR beta sequences reportedly gave accurate predictions of HLA-A and HLA-B alleles.

The CDR3 consists of 13 residues. Deletions cut 7 bases from V and 6 bases from J, with 14 bases between. Germline V CDR1 and CDR2: SNHLY, FYNNEI. The PCR made use of 60 Vbeta and 13 Jbeta primers. The repertoire was sequenced with immunoSEQ multiplex PCR; TCRdb's copy has only in-frame clones and lacks some. The sample records about 140,000 clones, roughly four fifths being singletons. The chain combines TRBV2 with TRBJ2-3; tentatively, D is TRBD2 (6 bases). Sequencing used PBMCs. The sequence was obtained from a man between 18 and 35 years old in good health and CMV-seropositive. CDR3 in amino acids: CASKHPGGDTQYF. CDR3 sequence (DNA): TGTGCCAGCAAGCATCCCGGAGGGGATACGCAGTATTTT.